This TCR beta chain was retrieved from a study of shared clonotypes between healthy human individuals. Study information: Samples came from two female and a few male donors aged 18 to 49. Study-wide points: Sequencing depth was a factor that was expected to affect clonotype sharing among donors.

CDR1 is LGHNA and CDR2 is YNFKEQ in the germline V gene. There are 15 residues in the CDR3. Trimming took 0 bases from V and 2 from J, leaving 8 bases between them. A word on this clone: The antigen is unknown.

It was 90 million to 95 million PBMCs that unsorted samples used for genomic DNA. Some clones are missing from TCRdb's copy, which holds only in-frame ones; the method was immunoSEQ multiplex PCR. The sample includes about 470,000 clones, around 79% seen only once; the top ten take around 14%. This receptor was identified in a woman aged 40 to 49 in good health. Some clones in this sample may be carry-over from other donors' samples. The specimen sequenced was PBMCs. The gene calls are TRBV4-2 and TRBJ2-1; the D is unclear. The CDR3 is CASSQEGLPYNEQFF. CDR3 nucleotides: TGTGCCAGCAGCCAAGAGGGCTTACCCTACAATGAGCAGTTCTTC.